The 27 T cell receptor beta chains listed next were all sequenced from one sample in a study of CD8 T cells in ankylosing spondylitis. From the 5' RACE reads, TCRdb called clonotypes with MiXCR, one entry per CDR3 protein. Among 100,000 to 150,000 distinct CDR3 sequences listed, roughly 11% were seen once. The sample taken for sequencing was blood, either unsorted or a sorted T cell fraction (not recorded which). These receptors all stem from a female donor with ankylosing spondylitis or in good health (not recorded which).

This clonotype was seen repeatedly, ten times or more. The J gene is TRBJ2-3, the V gene TRBV20-1; weak D call: TRBD2 (5 bases). The length of the CDR3 is 12 residues. In germline, CDR1 is DFQATT, CDR2 SNEGSKA (reference sequence). V gave up 4 bases and J gave up 7 bases, with 12 bases separating them. The CDR3 sequence is CSAIDRLNTQYF. CDR3 coding DNA: TGCAGTGCTATAGACCGACTAAATACGCAGTATTTT.

This clonotype was detected ten times or more. The chain has TRBV5-5 and TRBJ1-2, with TRBD1 matching 9 bases. Germline V CDR1 and CDR2: SGHKS, YYEKEE (reference sequence). The CDR3 is 15 residues long. The J segment lost 5 bases and the V segment lost 1 base, leaving 6 bases of the junction unmatched. The CDR3 DNA sequence: TGTGCCAGCAGCTTGTTGGGACAGGGCTCTTATGGCTACACCTTC. This encodes CASSLLGQGSYGYTF. The variable domain in full, completed from reference TRBV5-5 and TRBJ1-2, reads DAGVTQSPTHLIKTRGQQVTLRCSPISGHKSVSWYQQVLGQGPQFIFQYYEKEERGRGNFPDRFSARQFPNYSSELNVNALLLGDSALYLCASSLLGQGSYGYTFGSGTRLTVV.

In this sample, this clonotype turned up many times. The chain recombines TRBV20-1 with TRBJ1-6, with no clear D. The CDR3 consists of 10 residues. Germline-derived CDR1 and CDR2 are DFQATT and SNEGSKA (reference sequence). V was trimmed by 6 bases and J by 14 bases, leaving 11 bases between them. The CDR3 protein is CSALYQALHF. The CDR3 nucleotides are TGCAGTGCCTTGTACCAGGCCCTCCACTTT.

This clonotype was observed at least ten times. The chain links TRBV4-1 to TRBJ2-3; D may be TRBD2 (6 bases). Deletions cut 5 bases from V and 0 bases from J, with 15 bases between. The CDR3 has 16 residues. CDR1 is MGHRA and CDR2 is YSYEKL in the germline V gene. In DNA form, the CDR3 reads TGCGCCAGCAGCACCTACTCGGGAGCTAGCACAGATACGCAGTATTTT. Its translation is CASSTYSGASTDTQYF.

V gene TRBV3-1 combines with J gene TRBJ1-5; D gene unclear. V was clipped by 0 bases and J by 5 bases, with 8 bases between them. The germline V gene encodes CDR1 LGHDT and CDR2 YNNKEL (reference sequence). CDR3 length: 14 amino acids. The CDR3 loop reads CASSQDRWDQPQHF. CDR3 DNA: TGTGCCAGCAGCCAAGATCGCTGGGATCAGCCCCAGCATTTT.

The V and J genes are TRBV5-1 and TRBJ2-7, with D tentatively TRBD1 or TRBD2 (6 bases each). Trimming removed 6 bases at V and 3 bases at J, with 10 bases between. Germline V gene data show CDR1 as SGHRS and CDR2 as YFSETQ. CDR3 size: 12 residues. DNA for the CDR3: TGCGCCAGCAAGGGGGGACTCTACGAGCAGTACTTC. This codes for CASKGGLYEQYF.

The CDR3 DNA reads TGTGCCAGCAGCTTAAGGCGTTCAGATATTAAAGAAAAACTGTTTTTT. It encodes CASSLRRSDIKEKLFF. The rearrangement joins TRBV11-2 to TRBJ1-4; no clear D. The V and J ends lost 2 bases and 8 bases respectively, with 18 bases between them. Germline CDR1 is SGHAT and CDR2 is FQNNGV. CDR3 length: 16 amino acids. The whole variable domain, remainder taken from reference TRBV11-2 and TRBJ1-4, is EAGVAQSPRYKIIEKRQSVAFWCNPISGHATLYWYQQILGQGPKLLIQFQNNGVVDDSQLPKDRFSAERLKGVDSTLKIQPAKLEDSAVYLCASSLRRSDIKEKLFFGSGTQLSVL.

A few counts support this clonotype. CDR3 coding DNA: TGTGCCAGCAGGGTCGAAGGGGCTAATGAAAAACTGTTTTTT. Translated: CASRVEGANEKLFF. This chain joins TRBV7-9 and TRBJ1-4, with D maybe TRBD1 (5 bases). This CDR3 is built from 14 residues. V was cut by 6 bases and J by 3 bases, with 11 bases left in between. In germline, CDR1 is SEHNR, CDR2 FQNEAQ (reference sequence).

This clonotype has just a few counts. The chain combines TRBV21-1 with TRBJ2-1; the table's D call, TRBD2, was not checked against the DNA. TRBV21-1 is classified as a pseudogene. This CDR3 is built from 17 residues. CDR3: CASSKETSGGTYNEQFF. The CDR3 coding sequence is TGTGCCAGCAGCAAAGAGACTAGCGGGGGAACCTACAATGAGCAGTTCTTC.

This clonotype has a count of ten or more. The chain uses TRBV9 and TRBJ1-1; D possibly corresponds to TRBD1 (6 bases). Germline V gene data show CDR1 as SGDLS and CDR2 as YYNGEE. This CDR3 region has 13 residues. V shed 2 bases and J shed 8 bases, with 13 bases lying between them. Here the CDR3 reads CASSVGTGTEAFF. The CDR3 DNA follows: TGTGCCAGCAGCGTCGGTACCGGGACAGAAGCTTTCTTT.

This clonotype was recorded many times. This chain uses TRBV12-3 or TRBV12-4 with TRBJ1-4, with D hard to call. This CDR3 is built from 12 residues. Trimming left V 3 bases short and J 12 bases short, with 11 bases between. The CDR3 coding sequence is TGTGCCAGCAGTTTCTTGGGTCTTGAACTGTTTTTT. Its protein is CASSFLGLELFF.

This clonotype has a count of ten or more. Mismatch with germline at one junction end may stem from a read error. The V gene is TRBV6-1, the J gene TRBJ1-2; D gene uncertain. CDR3 length: 10 amino acids. Germline CDR1 is MNHNS and CDR2 is SASEGT. This CDR3 is CASSLTAYCF. CDR3 nucleotide sequence: TGTGCCAGCAGCCTAACGGCCTACTGCTTC.

The chain has TRBV6-5 and TRBJ1-2; possibly TRBD1 for D (5 bases). In germline, CDR1 is MNHEY, CDR2 SVGAGI. V was pared by 4 bases and J by 2 bases, with 14 bases between. The CDR3 runs 15 residues. CDR3 sequence: CASSSRAGENYGYTF. The CDR3 DNA reads TGTGCCAGCAGTTCCCGCGCGGGGGAGAACTATGGCTACACCTTC.

The table lists this clonotype with many counts. The chain uses TRBV18 and TRBJ2-2; perhaps D is TRBD1 or TRBD2 (6 bases each). Trimming removed 0 bases at V and 2 bases at J, with 10 bases between. Germline V gene sequence: CDR1 KGHSH, CDR2 LQKENI. The length of the CDR3 is 16 residues. The CDR3 bases are TGTGCCAGCTCACCACCGTCCGGGGGCAACACCGGGGAGCTGTTTTTT. The encoded protein is CASSPPSGGNTGELFF.

This clonotype was observed at least ten times. The chain carries TRBV11-2 and TRBJ2-5, with a possible D match to TRBD1 (5 bases). V lost 1 base to trimming and J lost 9 bases, with 21 bases between them. This CDR3 comprises 16 residues. Germline CDR1 reads SGHAT; CDR2 reads FQNNGV. CDR3 DNA sequence: TGTGCCAGCAGCTTAGGGGGCGGTGGGTCAACAGGTTCCCAGTACTTC. Protein: CASSLGGGGSTGSQYF.

Points on this clonotype: A read error may explain this, as a much larger clone is one base away. The V and J genes are TRBV5-6 and TRBJ2-1; D uncertain. The germline V gene has CDR1 SGHDT and CDR2 YYEEEE. V gave up 4 bases and J gave up 8 bases, with 13 bases separating them. The CDR3 covers 13 residues. The CDR3 region is CASSPDFVYEQFF. The CDR3 DNA reads as TGTGCCAGCAGCCCCGACTTCGTCTATGAGCAGTTCTTC.

This clonotype was detected many times. V usage is TRBV12-3 or TRBV12-4 and J usage is TRBJ2-1; no definite D call. Trimming cost V 4 bases and J 16 bases, with 14 bases left between them. The CDR3 contains 11 residues. The CDR3 nucleotides read TGTGCCAGCAGTTCGGTCGCGCAGCCTTTCTTC. The encoded protein is CASSSVAQPFF.

This clonotype was found many times. The J gene is TRBJ2-1, the V gene TRBV5-1; 9 positions agree with TRBD2. This CDR3 region has 16 residues. The germline V gene encodes CDR1 SGHRS and CDR2 YFSETQ. V gave up 2 bases and J gave up 0 bases; unmatched junction bases: 3. Written as DNA, the CDR3 is TGCGCCAGCAGCTTAGCGGGGGGATTCTCCTACAATGAGCAGTTCTTC. It translates to CASSLAGGFSYNEQFF.

This clonotype was recorded many times. V and J are TRBV5-1 and TRBJ2-1; no clear D gene. Germline V gene data show CDR1 as SGHRS and CDR2 as YFSETQ. The CDR3 consists of 15 residues. The V and J ends lost 0 bases and 9 bases respectively, with 16 bases between them. CDR3 sequence: CASSLDSTRLGEQFF. The CDR3 DNA reads TGCGCCAGCAGCTTGGATTCGACTCGCCTAGGTGAGCAGTTCTTC.

This clonotype has ten or more counts. The chain couples TRBV20-1 to TRBJ2-2; D is uncertain. Germline CDR1 and CDR2: DFQATT and SNEGSKA (reference sequence). Between the trimmed V and J ends, which lost 6 bases and 0 bases, there was a span of 8 bases. The CDR3 runs to 13 residues. The CDR3 is CSAREANTGELFF. The CDR3, as DNA: TGCAGTGCCCGAGAAGCGAACACCGGGGAGCTGTTTTTT.

There are many counts of this clonotype. The rearrangement uses TRBV5-1 and TRBJ2-3, with no clear D. Germline V CDR1 and CDR2: SGHRS, YFSETQ. The V gene lost 4 bases and the J gene lost 4 bases, with 7 bases spanning the gap. CDR3 length: 12 residues. Here the CDR3 reads CASSTAADTQYF. For the CDR3, the DNA is TGCGCCAGCAGCACGGCGGCAGATACGCAGTATTTT.

This clonotype showed up many times. This chain links TRBV6-5 with TRBJ1-2; TRBD1 is a possible D gene (6 bases). The V gene lost 0 bases and the J gene lost 3 bases, with 14 bases spanning the gap. The CDR3 totals 16 residues. Germline V lookup: CDR1 MNHEY, CDR2 SVGAGI. The DNA for the CDR3 is TGTGCCAGCAGTTACTCGGACAGACTAAGGCACTATGGCTACACCTTC. Translation gives CASSYSDRLRHYGYTF.

This clonotype was detected many times. The chain carries TRBV12-3 or TRBV12-4 and TRBJ2-7; the D is unclear. Trimming took off 6 bases at V and 1 base at J, with 10 bases between the two ends. The CDR3 has 13 residues. In DNA, the CDR3 is TGTGCCAGCAGCTTTAAGGATTCCTACGAGCAGTACTTC. This encodes CASSFKDSYEQYF.

V gene TRBV11-2 combines with J gene TRBJ2-3; maybe TRBD1 (6 bases). The V end lost 3 bases, the J end lost 0 bases, and 10 bases lay between the germline ends. CDR1 and CDR2 (germline): SGHAT, FQNNGV. This CDR3 region has 15 residues. For the CDR3, the DNA is TGTGCCAGCAGCTTCACAGGGACCAGCACAGATACGCAGTATTTT. This codes for CASSFTGTSTDTQYF. Together with reference TRBV11-2 and TRBJ2-3, the CDR3 gives the full variable domain: EAGVAQSPRYKIIEKRQSVAFWCNPISGHATLYWYQQILGQGPKLLIQFQNNGVVDDSQLPKDRFSAERLKGVDSTLKIQPAKLEDSAVYLCASSFTGTSTDTQYFGPGTRLTVL.

There are many counts of this clonotype. V and J are TRBV27 and TRBJ1-5; D is uncertain. The CDR3 runs to 9 residues. The V end lost 4 bases, the J end lost 9 bases, and 1 base lay between the germline ends. The germline gives CDR1 MNHEY, CDR2 SMNVEV (reference sequence). The CDR3 reads CASSSPQHF. CDR3 coding DNA: TGTGCCAGCAGTTCGCCCCAGCATTTT.

The table lists this clonotype with many counts. The chain uses TRBV3-1 and TRBJ2-1; D tentatively reads TRBD1 or TRBD2 (6 bases each). V gave up 7 bases and J gave up 5 bases, with 12 bases separating them. CDR1 is LGHDT and CDR2 is YNNKEL in the germline V gene (reference sequence). The CDR3 spans 13 residues. The CDR3 loop is CASTRGGNNEQFF. In nucleotides, the CDR3 is TGTGCCAGCACCCGAGGGGGGAACAATGAGCAGTTCTTC.

Many counts were recorded for this clonotype. This chain joins TRBV12-3 or TRBV12-4 and TRBJ2-3, with D possibly being TRBD1 (5 bases). CDR3 length: 16 residues. Trimming left V 2 bases short and J 3 bases short, with 15 bases between. The CDR3 sequence is CASSLRAGFSTDTQYF. The CDR3 DNA follows: TGTGCCAGCAGTTTAAGGGCAGGGTTTTCGACAGATACGCAGTATTTT.